The 27 T cell receptor beta chains below come from one sample, sequenced in a study of blood T cell repertoires in COVID-19. TCRdb's copy holds only in-frame clones and misses some; the assay was immunoSEQ multiplex PCR. The data hold 320,000 or so clones, with 85% observed a single time. Sequenced: PBMCs or T cells enriched from blood (not recorded which). The source is a woman aged 25-40 years who had been exposed to COVID-19.

This clone was recorded only once. The rearrangement links TRBV5-1 to TRBJ1-2, with TRBD1 matching over 9 bases. CDR1 is SGHRS, CDR2 YFSETQ, per germline. Trimming removed 4 bases from V and 14 bases from J; junction bases left unmatched: 9. CDR3 length equals 12 residues. The CDR3 is CASSTGTGRRTF. The CDR3 DNA reads TGCGCCAGCAGCACGGGGACAGGGAGGAGGACCTTC. The full variable domain, rest sourced from reference TRBV5-1 and TRBJ1-2, is KAGVTQTPRYLIKTRGQQVTLSCSPISGHRSVSWYQQTPGQGLQFLFEYFSETQRNKGNFPGRFSGRQFSNSRSEMNVSTLELGDSALYLCASSTGTGRRTFGSGTRLTVV.

The rearrangement links TRBV7-2 to TRBJ2-6, with D possibly being TRBD1 (5 bases). Trimming cost V 6 bases and J 5 bases, with 17 bases left between them. The CDR3 loop spans 16 amino acids. The germline V gene encodes CDR1 SGHTA and CDR2 FQGNSA. CDR3 DNA sequence: TGTGCCAGCAGAGGCCAGGGAACCACCTGGGCCAACGTCCTGACTTTC. Residues: CASRGQGTTWANVLTF.

The chain joins TRBV2 to TRBJ1-2; D call uncertain. In germline, CDR1 is SNHLY, CDR2 FYNNEI. The CDR3 is made up of 14 amino acids. Trimming took 4 bases from V and 8 from J, leaving 17 bases between them. The CDR3 nucleotides are TGTGCCAGCAGTGTGAACACGCGGGGAGTCGGCTACACCTTC. Protein product: CASSVNTRGVGYTF. The complete variable domain, with remaining parts taken from reference TRBV2 and TRBJ1-2, reads EPEVTQTPSHQVTQMGQEVILRCVPISNHLYFYWYRQILGQKVEFLVSFYNNEISEKSEIFDDQFSVERPDGSNFTLKIRSTKLEDSAMYFCASSVNTRGVGYTFGSGTRLTVV.

The sample holds one count of this clone. V gene TRBV7-6 combines with J gene TRBJ2-5; 9 nucleotides agree with TRBD1. The CDR3 sequence is 15 residues long. Losses at the gene ends were 2 bases for V and 4 bases for J; bases not matched to a gene: 5. Germline loops: CDR1 SGHVS, CDR2 FNYEAQ. This CDR3 is CASSLTATGGETQYF. The CDR3 nucleotides are TGTGCCAGCAGCTTAACGGCGACAGGGGGAGAGACCCAGTACTTC.

The chain has TRBV6-1 and TRBJ1-5; a possible D gene is TRBD1 (5 bases). This CDR3 is 13 amino acids long. Germline V CDR1 and CDR2: MNHNS, SASEGT. The V end was cut by 3 bases, the J end by 4 bases, with 7 bases between. The CDR3 spells CASSDRVNQPQHF. As DNA, the CDR3 is TGTGCCAGCAGTGACAGGGTGAATCAGCCCCAGCATTTT.

This clone was counted a few times. The chain recombines TRBV12-3 or TRBV12-4 with TRBJ2-3; 8 positions match TRBD2. V gave up 8 bases and J gave up 5 bases; unmatched junction bases: 6. This CDR3 has 13 residues. In DNA form, the CDR3 reads TGTGCCAGCGAATTGAGCGGGAGAGATACGCAGTATTTT. Amino acids: CASELSGRDTQYF.

The chain employs TRBV11-2 and TRBJ2-7; D perhaps matches TRBD1 (6 bases). Trimming took off 4 bases at V and 3 bases at J, with 19 bases between the two ends. In germline, CDR1 is SGHAT, CDR2 FQNNGV. There are 16 residues in the CDR3. DNA for the CDR3: TGTGCCAGCAGCTATAAAGGGGACACCCGATACTACGAGCAGTACTTC. This codes for CASSYKGDTRYYEQYF. The variable domain in full, with the rest retrieved from reference TRBV11-2 and TRBJ2-7, is EAGVAQSPRYKIIEKRQSVAFWCNPISGHATLYWYQQILGQGPKLLIQFQNNGVVDDSQLPKDRFSAERLKGVDSTLKIQPAKLEDSAVYLCASSYKGDTRYYEQYFGPGTRLTVT.

The J gene is TRBJ1-2, the V gene TRBV2, with TRBD1 identical over 7 bases. The CDR3 sequence is 14 residues long. Germline CDR1 SNHLY, CDR2 FYNNEI. V was pared by 5 bases and J by 5 bases, with 8 bases of the junction left unmatched. CDR3 region: CASSPETGRYGYTF. As DNA, the CDR3 is TGTGCCAGCAGTCCAGAGACAGGGAGGTATGGCTACACCTTC.

The chain uses TRBV6-5 and TRBJ1-1, with a possible D match to TRBD1 (6 bases). The length of the CDR3 is 16 residues. V was pared by 0 bases and J by 4 bases, with 15 bases between. Germline V CDR1 and CDR2: MNHEY, SVGAGI. The CDR3 loop reads CASSYSVSTGLTEAFF. CDR3 sequence (DNA): TGTGCCAGCAGTTACTCGGTCTCCACAGGGCTCACTGAAGCTTTCTTT.

V gene TRBV10-2 combines with J gene TRBJ2-1; TRBD2 matches 10 bases. There are 15 residues in the CDR3. Germline CDR1 is WSHSY and CDR2 is SAAADI. J gave up 9 bases and V 2 bases, and 7 bases lay outside the gene matches. The CDR3 bases are TGCGCCAGCAGTGAGCGGAGCGGGGGGGCTAGTGAGCAGTTCTTC. Translating gives CASSERSGGASEQFF.

This chain uses TRBV4-1 with TRBJ2-5; weak D call: TRBD2 (6 bases). This CDR3 is built from 16 residues. Germline CDR1 and CDR2: MGHRA and YSYEKL. V was shortened by 2 bases and J by 1 base, with 14 bases between the two germline ends. The CDR3 spells CASSQPPRGSQETQYF. CDR3 nucleotide sequence: TGCGCCAGCAGCCAACCCCCCCGGGGGAGCCAAGAGACCCAGTACTTC.

V and J are TRBV28 and TRBJ1-1; D unclear. V lost 5 bases, J lost 4 bases, and 11 bases lay in between. The CDR3 has 13 residues. Germline V gene data show CDR1 as MDHEN and CDR2 as SYDVKM. The CDR3 DNA reads as TGTGCCAGCAGTCGGAAGAGAGGCACTGAAGCTTTCTTT. Translation gives CASSRKRGTEAFF.

The CDR3 coding sequence is TGTGCCAGCAGCGTCGGGACTTACCCTGGAGGCGCAGATACGCAGTATTTT. Translating gives CASSVGTYPGGADTQYF. V and J are TRBV9 and TRBJ2-3; the D gene is possibly TRBD2 (6 bases). The ends were cut back, 2 bases at V and 4 bases at J, with 20 bases in the middle. Germline V gene lookup returns CDR1 SGDLS and CDR2 YYNGEE. The CDR3 length is 17 residues.

The chain uses TRBV5-8 and TRBJ1-1; 7 bases align to TRBD1. V shed 1 base and J 6 bases; nucleotides not matched to a gene: 9. Germline V gene sequence: CDR1 SGHTS, CDR2 YDEGEE. The CDR3 has 15 amino acids. The CDR3 sequence is CASSLPDRVSPEAFF. CDR3 nucleotides: TGTGCCAGCAGCTTGCCCGACAGGGTTTCGCCTGAAGCTTTCTTT. The entire variable domain, with the rest obtained from reference TRBV5-8 and TRBJ1-1, is as follows: EAGVTQSPTHLIKTRGQQATLRCSPISGHTSVYWYQQALGLGLQFLLWYDEGEERNRGNFPPRFSGRQFPNYSSELNVNALELEDSALYLCASSLPDRVSPEAFFGQGTRLTVV.

This clone was found once. The rearrangement joins TRBV19 to TRBJ1-2; no definite D call. The CDR3 extends over 13 amino acids. Germline CDR1 LNHDA, CDR2 SQIVND (reference sequence). V shed 8 bases and J shed 0 bases, with 10 bases lying between them. The CDR3 spells CASATSANYGYTF. DNA of the CDR3: TGTGCCAGTGCCACAAGCGCTAACTATGGCTACACCTTC.

This rearrangement joins TRBV3-1 (or the pseudogene TRBV3-2) to TRBJ1-2, with 11 bases aligning to TRBD1. The CDR3 consists of 15 residues. CDR1 is LGHDT, CDR2 YNNKEL, per germline (reference sequence). After removal of 3 bases from V and 5 bases from J, the junction contained 5 bases not matched to a gene. CDR3 in DNA: TGTGCCAGCAGCCACGGGACAGGGGGAAGTTATGGCTACACCTTC. It codes for CASSHGTGGSYGYTF.

The J gene is TRBJ2-7, the V gene TRBV6-2 or TRBV6-3; D not resolved. The V gene lost 5 bases and the J gene lost 4 bases, with 6 bases spanning the gap. CDR1 and CDR2 from the germline V gene are MNHEY and SVGEGT. This CDR3 contains 11 residues. CDR3 bases: TGTGCCAGCAGTGTCGTGTACGAGCAGTACTTC. As protein: CASSVVYEQYF.

V is TRBV10-2 and J is TRBJ2-7; the D gene is possibly TRBD1 (6 bases). This CDR3 has 12 amino acids. V lost 9 bases, J lost 4 bases, and 13 bases lay in between. Germline V CDR1 and CDR2: WSHSY, SAAADI. CDR3: CASKDRPYEQYF. CDR3 DNA sequence: TGCGCCAGTAAAGACAGGCCGTACGAGCAGTACTTC.

This clone has just a few counts. This chain links TRBV30 with TRBJ1-1, with D perhaps matching TRBD1 (6 bases). Deletions cut 3 bases from V and 3 bases from J, with 8 bases between. The CDR3 sequence is 12 residues long. The V gene's germline CDR1 is GTSNPN and CDR2 SVGIG (reference sequence). DNA of the CDR3: TGTGCCTGGAGCGGGGGGCACACTGAAGCTTTCTTT. This gives the protein CAWSGGHTEAFF.

This clone showed up many times. CDR3 nucleotide sequence: TGTGCCAGCAGCTTAGCGGCCCATGAACCCCAACTGTTTTTT. This translates into CASSLAAHEPQLFF. The chain joins TRBV7-2 to TRBJ1-4; unclear D gene. The V end lost 0 bases, the J end lost 12 bases, and 14 bases lay between the germline ends. This CDR3 is built from 14 residues. CDR1 and CDR2 (germline): SGHTA, FQGNSA.

The gene calls are TRBV9 and TRBJ2-3; tentatively, D is TRBD2 (5 bases). V was shortened by 3 bases and J by 0 bases, with 11 bases between the two germline ends. From germline, CDR1 is SGDLS and CDR2 YYNGEE. This CDR3 contains 15 residues. CDR3 sequence: CASSASGLSTDTQYF. For the CDR3, the DNA is TGTGCCAGCAGCGCAAGCGGTCTTAGCACAGATACGCAGTATTTT.

This chain joins TRBV28 and TRBJ1-6; 7 positions agree with TRBD1. With 2 bases clipped from V and 3 bases from J, the junction kept 1 base outside the gene matches. The CDR3 is made up of 15 amino acids. Germline V gene lookup returns CDR1 MDHEN and CDR2 SYDVKM. CDR3 DNA sequence: TGTGCCAGCAGTTTAGGGACAGACTATAATTCACCCCTCCACTTT. It specifies CASSLGTDYNSPLHF.

The genes are TRBV19 and TRBJ2-1; possibly TRBD1 for D (5 bases). The ends were cut back, 7 bases at V and 7 bases at J, with 11 bases in the middle. Germline CDR1 and CDR2: LNHDA and SQIVND (reference sequence). The CDR3 totals 12 residues. The CDR3 is CASKSDRNEQFF. CDR3 DNA: TGTGCCAGTAAATCTGACAGAAATGAGCAGTTCTTC.

The chain has TRBV14 and TRBJ2-5; a weak D match, TRBD1 (6 bases). Trimming took 1 base from V and 4 from J, leaving 13 bases between them. The CDR3 is 15 amino acids. CDR1 is SGHDN, CDR2 FVKESK, per germline. The CDR3, as DNA: TGTGCCAGCAGCCAAGTCCCCGGCAGGGGAGAGACCCAGTACTTC. Translating it yields CASSQVPGRGETQYF.

The chain uses TRBV7-2 and TRBJ2-1; 8 bases align to TRBD1. This CDR3 comprises 16 residues. Germline CDR1 and CDR2: SGHTA and FQGNSA. V lost 5 bases and J lost 12; bases outside the gene matches: 18. The CDR3, as DNA: TGTGCCAGCAGCCCTGGACAGGGCACGTCGGCAATCGCGCAGTTCTTC. This translates into CASSPGQGTSAIAQFF.

The chain links TRBV28 to TRBJ2-3; 11 positions match TRBD1. This CDR3 is built from 15 residues. Germline V lookup: CDR1 MDHEN, CDR2 SYDVKM. V trimming: 7 bases; J trimming: 8 bases; junction bases outside the gene matches: 11. The CDR3 loop is CASISGTGGQGTQYF. The CDR3 DNA sequence: TGTGCCAGCATTTCTGGGACAGGGGGGCAGGGTACGCAGTATTTT.

This chain joins TRBV3-1 (or the pseudogene TRBV3-2) and TRBJ1-1; D is unresolved. This CDR3 region has 13 residues. CDR1 is LGHDT and CDR2 is YNNKEL in the germline V gene (reference sequence). Trimming took 2 bases from V and 1 from J, leaving 5 bases between them. CDR3 region: CASSQIENTEAFF. The CDR3 DNA reads TGTGCCAGCAGCCAAATAGAGAACACTGAAGCTTTCTTT.